This TCR beta chain was retrieved from a study of metastatic and nonmetastatic thyroid tumors. Study background: It was across blood and tumor or nodule tissue from malignant and benign thyroid patients that repertoires were compared. Whole-study results and caveats: Malignant thyroid tumors reportedly had TCR beta diversity that was significantly higher than in benign nodules, in blood and tumor.

Per the original data handling: Clinicopathological groups supplied CDR3 differences that were used to build a distant-metastasis classifier for papillary thyroid cancer. Using MiXCR, TCRdb reanalyzed the PCR reads. V and J calls and clone size were set by TCRdb, not the authors. The table has tens of thousands of clones, 13% seen once; the top ten hold 13% to 15%. On this clone itself: Its antigen is still unknown.

After removal of 2 bases from V and 0 bases from J, the junction contained 6 bases not matched to a gene. Germline loops: CDR1 MNHEY, CDR2 SVGEGT. This CDR3 contains 17 residues. Thyroid surgery was preceded by no treatment in any patient. The TCR sequence derives from a female donor with papillary thyroid cancer or a benign thyroid nodule (not recorded which). Some clones in this sample may be carry-over from other donors' samples. The V call is TRBV6-2 or TRBV6-3, the J call TRBJ2-7, with 11 bases aligning to TRBD2. Sequencing was done on a sample of blood. The CDR3 reads CASSYGGTSGSSYEQYF. The CDR3 DNA follows: TGTGCCAGCAGTTACGGGGGGACTAGCGGCAGCTCCTACGAGCAGTACTTC.